This entry features one T cell receptor beta chain sequence. Libraries were prepared by immunoSEQ multiplex PCR; TCRdb keeps only in-frame clonotypes and omits some of them. The data contain roughly 380,000 clones, 89% of them singletons. This entry belongs to a study of blood T cell repertoires in COVID-19. Whole-study context: The origin of the acute and convalescent COVID-19 samples was the United States, Italy and Spain. Sources were T cells, B-cell-depleted T cells, or PBMCs; the material itself was cDNA or gDNA.

With 3 bases removed from V and 5 bases from J, the gap between germline ends came to 28 bases. This CDR3 has 19 residues. Germline values: CDR1 LNHDA, CDR2 SQIVND (reference sequence). Sequenced material: peripheral blood. The chain carries TRBV19 and TRBJ1-2, with D unresolved. The clonotype originates from a middle-aged woman with COVID-19, enrolled during active disease. In nucleotides, the CDR3 is TGTGCCAGTAGTATTTCGGCCGTAGCTTACCCCAGCGAATATTATGGCTACACCTTC. It is translated as CASSISAVAYPSEYYGYTF.